Each of the 8 T cell receptor beta chains below was sequenced from the same sample in a study of cytotoxic CD8 clonotypes in ibrutinib-treated CLL. The protocol was immunoSEQ multiplex PCR, while the TCRdb copy is restricted to in-frame clones and leaves out a portion. Here the sample spans some 140,000 clones, approximately 90% being singletons. The specimen was PBMCs, collected after 12 months of ibrutinib treatment. Source of these receptors: a human donor with chronic lymphocytic leukemia.

The chain is built from TRBV7-2 and TRBJ2-7; possibly TRBD2 for D (5 bases). Trimming pared 5 bases from V and 2 bases from J, leaving 10 bases between. In germline, CDR1 is SGHTA, CDR2 FQGNSA. The CDR3 has 13 amino acids. The CDR3 sequence is CASSPSGTYEQYF. The CDR3 coding sequence is TGTGCCAGCAGCCCAAGCGGAACCTACGAGCAGTACTTC.

V and J are TRBV27 and TRBJ2-2; 12 bases are shared with TRBD2. The CDR3 sequence is 15 residues long. Germline CDR1 is MNHEY and CDR2 is SMNVEV (reference sequence). Germline trimming cut 8 bases from V and 6 bases from J; bases unmatched to any gene: 7. This chain's CDR3 is CASAKRLAGAGELFF. The DNA of the CDR3 is TGTGCCAGCGCCAAAAGACTAGCGGGAGCCGGGGAGCTGTTTTTT.

The V gene is TRBV5-1, the J gene TRBJ1-4; D ambiguous. The CDR3 is 15 amino acids. V lost 0 bases, J lost 5 bases, and 11 bases lay in between. CDR1 is SGHRS, CDR2 YFSETQ, per germline. The CDR3 reads CASSLARMQNEKLFF. The DNA for the CDR3 is TGCGCCAGCAGCTTGGCCAGGATGCAGAATGAAAAACTGTTTTTT.

The V call is TRBV19, the J call TRBJ2-1; 8 bases are shared with TRBD2. V lost 7 bases, J lost 10 bases, and 6 bases stayed unmatched. This CDR3 region has 12 residues. Germline assignment: CDR1 LNHDA and CDR2 SQIVND (reference sequence). CDR3 sequence: CASTTSGREQFF. CDR3 coding DNA: TGTGCCAGTACTACTAGCGGTCGGGAGCAGTTCTTC. The full variable domain, with the rest looked up from reference TRBV19 and TRBJ2-1, is DGGITQSPKYLFRKEGQNVTLSCEQNLNHDAMYWYRQDPGQGLRLIYYSQIVNDFQKGDIAEGYSVSREKKESFPLTVTSAQKNPTAFYLCASTTSGREQFFGPGTRLTVL.

The chain couples TRBV27 to TRBJ1-4, with TRBD1 identical over 8 bases. The germline CDR1 and CDR2 sequences are MNHEY and SMNVEV (reference sequence). The CDR3 is 16 residues long. Unmatched junction bases numbered 8, after V lost 3 bases and J lost 5 bases. CDR3 residues: CASSFWAGGGNEKLFF. In DNA, the CDR3 is TGTGCCAGCAGTTTTTGGGCAGGGGGCGGGAATGAAAAACTGTTTTTT. Supplemented by reference TRBV27 and TRBJ1-4, the full variable domain reads EAQVTQNPRYLITVTGKKLTVTCSQNMNHEYMSWYRQDPGLGLRQIYYSMNVEVTDKGDVPEGYKVSRKEKRNFPLILESPSPNQTSLYFCASSFWAGGGNEKLFFGSGTQLSVL.

The chain links TRBV7-3 to TRBJ2-1; 10 bases map to TRBD2. CDR3 length: 17 amino acids. The ends lost 6 bases at V and 5 bases at J; junction bases unmatched: 13. Germline V gene sequence: CDR1 SGHTA, CDR2 FQGTGA. In nucleotides, the CDR3 is TGTGCCAGCAGTAGGGGACCCGGGACTAGCGTGAACAATGAGCAGTTCTTC. This codes for CASSRGPGTSVNNEQFF.

In the case of this clone: The same CDR3 is also encoded by other DNA sequences in this sample. The chain joins TRBV7-9 to TRBJ1-5; D is unclear. From germline, CDR1 is SEHNR and CDR2 FQNEAQ (reference sequence). This CDR3 contains 12 residues. Trimming stripped 6 bases from V and 5 bases from J, with 8 bases between. The CDR3 region has the DNA TGTGCCAGCAGTATCAGTGATCAGCCCCAGCATTTT. As protein: CASSISDQPQHF.

The V call is TRBV13, the J call TRBJ2-7, with 10 bases matching TRBD1. This CDR3 is built from 14 residues. Germline loops: CDR1 PRHDT, CDR2 FYEKMQ (reference sequence). The trim removed 3 bases at V and 5 bases at J, leaving 4 bases unmatched. The CDR3 DNA reads as TGTGCCAGCAGCTTGGGGACAGGGGTGGACGAGCAGTACTTC. This codes for CASSLGTGVDEQYF.